These 32 T cell receptor beta chains were sequenced from one sample in a study of beta chain features in type 1 diabetes. These receptors lack a known antigen. The study, taken as a whole, reports: People with Type 1 diabetes carried modestly yet significantly shorter TCRB CDR3s in all four CD4+ subsets.

The entirety of the isolated RNA underwent reverse transcription, so expressed TCRB transcripts were sequenced. TCRdb keeps only in-frame clones here, not all; method: immunoSEQ multiplex PCR. The data contain more than 95,000 clones, 25% to 30% of them singletons. Sequences were obtained from central memory CD4+ T cells from blood. These receptor sequences come from a woman aged 18 to 35 with type 1 diabetes.

This chain links TRBV7-2 with TRBJ2-1; TRBD2 matches at 7 bases. Germline CDR1 reads SGHTA; CDR2 reads FQGNSA. Trimming took 1 base from V and 4 from J; bases not matched to a gene: 1. CDR3 size: 14 residues. DNA for the CDR3: TGTGCCAGCAGCTTAGGGGGGGGTTACAATGAGCAGTTCTTC. It translates to CASSLGGGYNEQFF.

This clone was detected many times. J is TRBJ2-1 and V is TRBV2; possibly TRBD2 for D (5 bases). V shed 5 bases and J shed 7 bases, with 15 bases lying between them. CDR3 length: 14 amino acids. Germline V gives CDR1 SNHLY, CDR2 FYNNEI. In DNA, the CDR3 is TGTGCCAGCAGTTCTAGCCTGGCGGGTAATGAGCAGTTCTTC. Amino acids: CASSSSLAGNEQFF. Complete variable domain (other parts from reference TRBV2 and TRBJ2-1): EPEVTQTPSHQVTQMGQEVILRCVPISNHLYFYWYRQILGQKVEFLVSFYNNEISEKSEIFDDQFSVERPDGSNFTLKIRSTKLEDSAMYFCASSSSLAGNEQFFGPGTRLTVL.

Notes on this clone: This sample includes further DNA sequences coding for the same CDR3. The chain is built from TRBV7-2 and TRBJ2-3; D is unclear. The CDR3 runs 12 residues. V shed 2 bases and J shed 2 bases, with 2 bases lying between them. CDR1 is SGHTA and CDR2 is FQGNSA in the germline V gene. The CDR3, as DNA: TGTGCCAGCAGCTTACTCACAGATACGCAGTATTTT. It translates to CASSLLTDTQYF.

This clone was detected a few times. The chain has TRBV7-9 and TRBJ1-1; weak D call: TRBD1 (5 bases). The V end lost 6 bases, the J end lost 8 bases, and 19 bases lay between the germline ends. This CDR3 region has 14 residues. Germline CDR1 SEHNR, CDR2 FQNEAQ (reference sequence). This CDR3 reads CASSPGGGIREAFF. The CDR3 DNA follows: TGTGCCAGCAGTCCAGGCGGGGGGATCCGGGAAGCTTTCTTT.

V gene TRBV29-1 combines with J gene TRBJ2-3; D might be TRBD1 (6 bases). Trimming stripped 3 bases from V and 2 bases from J, with 12 bases between. The CDR3 is made up of 14 amino acids. Germline lookup yields CDR1 SQVTM and CDR2 ANQGSEA. CDR3 bases: TGCAGCGTTGAGGGGGCTCTCGACACAGATACGCAGTATTTT. Protein sequence: CSVEGALDTDTQYF.

This chain uses TRBV5-1 with TRBJ2-6; 9 bases align to TRBD2. The germline V gene encodes CDR1 SGHRS and CDR2 YFSETQ. V shed 4 bases, J shed 2 bases, and the junction held 16 bases outside the gene matches. The CDR3 covers 20 residues. CDR3 coding DNA: TGCGCCAGCAGCCTTGGCCCACTAGCGGGCTCCCTCACTGGGGCCAACGTCCTGACTTTC. Protein: CASSLGPLAGSLTGANVLTF. Full variable domain (rest looked up from reference TRBV5-1 and TRBJ2-6): KAGVTQTPRYLIKTRGQQVTLSCSPISGHRSVSWYQQTPGQGLQFLFEYFSETQRNKGNFPGRFSGRQFSNSRSEMNVSTLELGDSALYLCASSLGPLAGSLTGANVLTFGAGSRLTVL.

This clone has more than one count but fewer than ten. The CDR3 DNA reads TGTGCTAGTGGCCTCAATGAGCAGTTCTTC. This sequence encodes CASGLNEQFF. This sequence joins TRBV12-5 and TRBJ2-1; no clear D gene. Germline V gene sequence: CDR1 LGHNT, CDR2 FRNRAP. The CDR3 runs 10 residues. Trimming pared 6 bases from V and 6 bases from J, leaving 3 bases between. The whole variable domain, filled in from reference TRBV12-5 and TRBJ2-1, reads DARVTQTPRHKVTEMGQEVTMRCQPILGHNTVFWYRQTMMQGLELLAYFRNRAPLDDSGMPKDRFSAEMPDATLATLKIQPSEPRDSAVYFCASGLNEQFFGPGTRLTVL.

The chain has TRBV10-3 and TRBJ2-1; 7 bases are a match to TRBD2. V lost 6 bases, J lost 12 bases, and 11 bases stayed unmatched. The germline V gene has CDR1 ENHRY and CDR2 SYGVKD. The CDR3 contains 13 residues. CDR3 DNA: TGTGCCATCAGGGACCTAAGACTAGCAGGGCAGTTCTTC. As protein: CAIRDLRLAGQFF.

The V gene is TRBV27, the J gene TRBJ1-4; no definite D call. The ends were cut back, 1 base at V and 5 bases at J, with 20 bases in the middle. The CDR3 sequence is 18 residues long. Per the germline V gene, CDR1 is MNHEY and CDR2 is SMNVEV (reference sequence). The CDR3 sequence is CASSLYAYGESHNEKLFF. CDR3 nucleotides: TGTGCCAGCAGTTTATACGCCTACGGGGAGTCCCACAATGAAAAACTGTTTTTT.

This clone was observed a single time. This chain uses TRBV5-4 with TRBJ1-2, with TRBD1 matching 7 bases. The CDR3 totals 14 residues. Germline V gene data show CDR1 as SGHNT and CDR2 as YYREEE (reference sequence). With 2 bases clipped from V and 4 bases from J, the junction kept 5 bases outside the gene matches. CDR3 coding DNA: TGTGCCAGCAGCTTTCCGACAGGGATCTATGGCTACACCTTC. It yields the protein CASSFPTGIYGYTF.

The chain uses TRBV9 and TRBJ2-1; D is possibly TRBD2 (5 bases). The V gene's germline CDR1 is SGDLS and CDR2 YYNGEE. Trimming pared 4 bases from V and 0 bases from J, leaving 17 bases between. The length of the CDR3 is 17 residues. The CDR3 loop reads CASSPQIPGGSYNEQFF. CDR3 in DNA: TGTGCCAGCAGCCCCCAAATTCCAGGAGGCTCCTACAATGAGCAGTTCTTC.

The J gene is TRBJ2-2, the V gene TRBV15, with TRBD1 matching 10 bases. The germline gives CDR1 LNHNV, CDR2 YYDKDF (reference sequence). V was clipped by 9 bases and J by 2 bases; unmatched bases: 9. The CDR3 loop spans 16 amino acids. The CDR3 coding sequence is TGTGCCACGGCGAAAGGACAGGGGGGAAACACCGGGGAGCTGTTTTTT. This gives the protein CATAKGQGGNTGELFF.

This clone was observed a handful of times. V usage is TRBV29-1 and J usage is TRBJ2-3; D gene uncertain. Germline values: CDR1 SQVTM, CDR2 ANQGSEA. The ends were cut back, 5 bases at V and 0 bases at J, with 6 bases in the middle. This CDR3 contains 12 residues. This chain's CDR3 is CSVSQSTDTQYF. CDR3 coding DNA: TGCAGCGTTTCCCAGAGCACAGATACGCAGTATTTT.

Of note for this clone: The same CDR3 is also encoded by other DNA sequences in this sample. This chain links TRBV18 with TRBJ1-5; D is unresolved. The CDR3 spans 13 residues. Germline loops: CDR1 KGHSH, CDR2 LQKENI. Trimming shortened V by 2 bases and J by 4 bases, and 6 bases separated the two germline ends. As DNA, the CDR3 is TGTGCCAGCTCACCAGCAGATAATCAGCCCCAGCATTTT. Its translation is CASSPADNQPQHF. Complete variable domain (other parts from reference TRBV18 and TRBJ1-5): NAGVMQNPRHLVRRRGQEARLRCSPMKGHSHVYWYRQLPEEGLKFMVYLQKENIIDESGMPKERFSAEFPKEGPSILRIQQVVRGDSAAYFCASSPADNQPQHFGDGTRLSIL.

There are a few counts of this clone. V gene TRBV29-1 combines with J gene TRBJ2-5; tentative D call: TRBD2 (7 bases). Trimming removed 6 bases from V and 5 bases from J, with 13 bases in between. The CDR3 length is 12 residues. The V gene's germline CDR1 is SQVTM and CDR2 ANQGSEA. CDR3 DNA sequence: TGCAGCGTCTCCGAGGGGGGGGAGACCCAGTACTTC. It codes for CSVSEGGETQYF. The full variable domain, completed using reference TRBV29-1 and TRBJ2-5, is SAVISQKPSRDICQRGTSLTIQCQVDSQVTMMFWYRQQPGQSLTLIATANQGSEATYESGFVIDKFPISRPNLTFSTLTVSNMSPEDSSIYLCSVSEGGETQYFGPGTRLLVL.

This clone has more than one count but fewer than ten. This rearrangement joins TRBV28 to TRBJ2-3; possible D gene TRBD1, 6 bases. This CDR3 has 15 amino acids. Trimming shortened V by 2 bases and J by 0 bases, and 9 bases separated the two germline ends. Germline values: CDR1 MDHEN, CDR2 SYDVKM. The CDR3 is CASSLRTASTDTQYF. Written as DNA, the CDR3 is TGTGCCAGCAGTTTACGGACAGCTAGCACAGATACGCAGTATTTT.

This clone was counted between two and nine times. The rearrangement uses TRBV5-6 and TRBJ2-2, with 8 positions matching TRBD2. The germline V gene has CDR1 SGHDT and CDR2 YYEEEE. J lost 2 bases, V lost 4 bases, and 10 bases had no gene match. The CDR3 is 17 residues long. CDR3 DNA: TGTGCCAGCAGCCTCATTACTAGCGGAGTCAACACCGGGGAGCTGTTTTTT. Protein product: CASSLITSGVNTGELFF.

This chain connects TRBV7-2 to TRBJ2-3, with D tentatively TRBD1 (5 bases). Trimming pared 1 base from V and 5 bases from J, leaving 10 bases between. This CDR3 is built from 14 residues. Per the germline V gene, CDR1 is SGHTA and CDR2 is FQGNSA. The CDR3 reads CASSLGGTGDTQYF. CDR3 coding DNA: TGTGCCAGCAGCTTAGGGGGCACAGGAGATACGCAGTATTTT.

The V call is TRBV28, the J call TRBJ2-1; 13 bases align to TRBD2. Per germline, CDR1 MDHEN and CDR2 SYDVKM. CDR3 length equals 16 residues. The junction had 13 bases not matched to a gene; V was cut back by 8 bases and J by 9 bases. CDR3 sequence (DNA): TGTGCCAGCTACTCACGGACTAGCGGGAGTTTGATTGAGCAGTTCTTC. As protein: CASYSRTSGSLIEQFF.

The gene calls are TRBV29-1 and TRBJ1-1, with a weak D call TRBD1 (5 bases). The CDR3 is 13 residues long. Trimming took off 6 bases at V and 0 bases at J, with 11 bases between the two ends. Germline loops: CDR1 SQVTM, CDR2 ANQGSEA. DNA of the CDR3: TGCAGCGTATCAGGGCGCATGAACACTGAAGCTTTCTTT. Protein: CSVSGRMNTEAFF.

The genes are TRBV6-5 and TRBJ1-2, with D perhaps TRBD1 (5 bases). Germline V gene sequence: CDR1 MNHEY, CDR2 SVGAGI. The CDR3 runs to 14 residues. Trimming took 6 bases from V and 3 from J, leaving 14 bases between them. This CDR3 is CASRSSGGDYGYTF. The CDR3 coding sequence is TGTGCCAGCAGGTCCAGCGGGGGGGACTATGGCTACACCTTC.

V gene TRBV11-3 combines with J gene TRBJ1-1; TRBD1 agrees at 9 bases. The J segment lost 0 bases and the V segment lost 9 bases, leaving 5 bases of the junction unmatched. The CDR3 extends over 14 amino acids. The germline CDR1 and CDR2 sequences are SGHNT and YENEEA. The CDR3 is CASAQGAMNTEAFF. For the CDR3, the DNA is TGTGCCAGTGCACAGGGGGCAATGAACACTGAAGCTTTCTTT.

This clone was seen a handful of times. This chain connects TRBV11-2 to TRBJ2-1; the match to TRBD2 covers 8 bases. The CDR3 spans 16 residues. Germline CDR1 is SGHAT and CDR2 is FQNNGV. V shed 1 base, J shed 3 bases, and the junction held 5 bases outside the gene matches. CDR3 nucleotides: TGTGCCAGCAGCTTAGTGCCGGGAGGGGTCTACAATGAGCAGTTCTTC. Translated: CASSLVPGGVYNEQFF.

The chain links TRBV5-6 to TRBJ2-5, with D perhaps matching TRBD1 (6 bases). This CDR3 spans 13 amino acids. V was clipped by 3 bases and J by 4 bases, with 10 bases between them. Per the germline V gene, CDR1 is SGHDT and CDR2 is YYEEEE. The CDR3 sequence: CASSSTGRETQYF. Here the CDR3 DNA reads TGTGCCAGCAGCTCCACAGGGCGAGAGACCCAGTACTTC.

The chain combines TRBV2 with TRBJ2-4; TRBD1 matches at 7 bases. This CDR3 region has 16 residues. CDR1 and CDR2 (germline): SNHLY, FYNNEI. V trimming: 0 bases; J trimming: 6 bases; junction bases outside the gene matches: 8. This CDR3 reads CASSEAGTARTNIQYF. CDR3 DNA: TGTGCCAGCAGTGAAGCGGGGACAGCCCGTACAAACATTCAGTACTTC.

The rearrangement links TRBV10-2 to TRBJ2-4; 11 bases line up with TRBD2. Germline values: CDR1 WSHSY, CDR2 SAAADI. There are 13 residues in the CDR3. V lost 6 bases, J lost 15 bases, and 10 bases stayed unmatched. This CDR3 reads CASSLAGGPVRYF. The CDR3 bases are TGCGCCAGCAGCTTAGCGGGAGGGCCCGTTCGGTACTTC.

A few counts support this clone. This rearrangement joins TRBV18 to TRBJ2-6; TRBD1 agrees at 10 bases. The junction had 5 bases not matched to a gene; V was cut back by 2 bases and J by 1 base. The CDR3 is 18 amino acids. Germline V CDR1 and CDR2: KGHSH, LQKENI. CDR3: CASSPTGTGVSGANVLTF. Written as DNA, the CDR3 is TGTGCCAGCTCACCAACTGGGACAGGGGTATCTGGGGCCAACGTCCTGACTTTC.

The table lists this clone with a few counts. The rearrangement uses TRBV7-2 and TRBJ2-6; 7 bases map to TRBD2. This CDR3 is 16 amino acids long. Germline V gene data show CDR1 as SGHTA and CDR2 as FQGNSA. Trimming at V came to 5 bases and at J to 2 bases, leaving 6 bases not matched to a gene. CDR3 DNA: TGTGCCAGCAGCGCCTCCGGGGGGACTGGGGCCAACGTCCTGACTTTC. It is translated as CASSASGGTGANVLTF.

This clone was recorded a few times. The chain has TRBV7-9 and TRBJ2-4; no clear D gene. The germline CDR1 and CDR2 sequences are SEHNR and FQNEAQ (reference sequence). The CDR3 has 17 residues. V lost 3 bases to trimming and J lost 0 bases, with 15 bases between them. CDR3 sequence (DNA): TGTGCCAGCAGCTTTAATGCCCCTGGCATAGCCAAAAACATTCAGTACTTC. Protein sequence: CASSFNAPGIAKNIQYF.

V usage is TRBV28 and J usage is TRBJ2-7, with D possibly being TRBD1 (6 bases). The germline gives CDR1 MDHEN, CDR2 SYDVKM. V dropped 5 bases and J dropped 12 bases, with 20 bases sitting between them. The CDR3 consists of 13 residues. CDR3 amino acids: CASSLRRDKERYF. CDR3 sequence (DNA): TGTGCCAGCAGTCTTCGCCGGGACAAAGAAAGGTACTTC.

The rearrangement joins TRBV5-4 to TRBJ2-7; weak D call: TRBD2 (6 bases). V was pared by 2 bases and J by 2 bases, with 11 bases between. The germline gives CDR1 SGHNT, CDR2 YYREEE (reference sequence). CDR3 length: 14 residues. CDR3 nucleotides: TGTGCCAGCAGCTTTGGCGGGAATACCTACGAGCAGTACTTC. Protein sequence: CASSFGGNTYEQYF.

The V call is TRBV7-6, the J call TRBJ1-3; the match to TRBD1 covers 7 bases. CDR3 length: 16 residues. With V trimmed by 5 bases and J by 0 bases, 7 bases remained unmatched. CDR1 is SGHVS and CDR2 is FNYEAQ in the germline V gene. The CDR3 coding sequence is TGTGCCAGCAGCCTACGACAGGGAAGCTCTGGAAACACCATATATTTT. Translating gives CASSLRQGSSGNTIYF. The full variable domain, completed using reference TRBV7-6 and TRBJ1-3, is GAGVSQSPRYKVTKRGQDVALRCDPISGHVSLYWYRQALGQGPEFLTYFNYEAQQDKSGLPNDRFSAERPEGSISTLTIQRTEQRDSAMYRCASSLRQGSSGNTIYFGEGSWLTVV.